This TCR beta chain came from a study of control samples from healthy donors and cancer patients. The CDR3 length is 11 residues. Germline CDR1 KGHSH, CDR2 LQKENI. Trimming left V 5 bases short and J 1 base short, with 2 bases between. Generated by immunoSEQ multiplex PCR, the TCRdb table keeps only in-frame clones and is missing some. The top ten hold approximately 48% of the sample, which has about 42,000 clones, approximately 87% seen once. The chain recombines TRBV18 with TRBJ1-1; no clear D gene. Specimen: blood. This receptor was identified in a man aged 60-69 years in good health. The CDR3 loop is CASSANTEAFF. DNA of the CDR3: TGTGCCAGCTCAGCGAACACTGAAGCTTTCTTT.